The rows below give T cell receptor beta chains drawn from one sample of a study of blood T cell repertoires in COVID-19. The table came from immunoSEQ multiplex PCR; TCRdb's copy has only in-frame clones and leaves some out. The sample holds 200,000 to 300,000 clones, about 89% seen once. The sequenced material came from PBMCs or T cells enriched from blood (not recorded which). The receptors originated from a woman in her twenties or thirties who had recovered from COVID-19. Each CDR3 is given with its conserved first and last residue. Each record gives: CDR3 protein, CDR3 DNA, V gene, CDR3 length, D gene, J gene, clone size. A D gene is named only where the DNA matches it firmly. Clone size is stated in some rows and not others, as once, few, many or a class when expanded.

CDR3: CATSATGDQPQHF; DNA: TGTGCCACCAGCGCTACAGGGGATCAGCCCCAGCATTTT; V: TRBV15; length: 13; D: TRBD1; J: TRBJ1-5; size: .
CDR3: CASSICGCATEAFF; DNA: TGTGCCAGTAGTATTTGCGGGTGCGCCACTGAAGCTTTCTTT; V: TRBV19; length: 14; D: .; J: TRBJ1-1; size: .
CDR3: CASSQDSHDSSYNSPLHF; DNA: TGCGCCAGCAGCCAAGATTCCCACGACAGCTCCTATAATTCACCCCTCCACTTT; V: TRBV4-3; length: 18; D: .; J: TRBJ1-6; size: .
CDR3: CASSPKEGVPEQNSPLHF; DNA: TGTGCCAGCAGTCCCAAGGAAGGGGTGCCCGAGCAAAATTCACCCCTCCACTTT; V: TRBV27; length: 18; D: .; J: TRBJ1-6; size: .
CDR3: CASSPAEGLRDTQYF; DNA: TGTGCCAGCTCACCAGCGGAGGGGCTAAGGGATACGCAGTATTTT; V: TRBV18; length: 15; D: .; J: TRBJ2-3; size: .
CDR3: CASSLFRLRRDSNQPQHF; DNA: TGTGCCAGCAGTTTATTTAGACTTAGGAGGGATAGCAATCAGCCCCAGCATTTT; V: TRBV28; length: 18; D: .; J: TRBJ1-5; size: .
CDR3: CASSRFGLRTDDTGELFF; DNA: TGTGCCAGCAGCCGGTTTGGATTAAGGACAGATGACACCGGGGAGCTGTTTTTT; V: TRBV7-2; length: 18; D: .; J: TRBJ2-2; size: once
CDR3: CASSLFTGTGNQPQHF; DNA: TGTGCCAGCAGTTTATTCACGGGGACAGGAAATCAGCCCCAGCATTTT; V: TRBV28; length: 16; D: TRBD1; J: TRBJ1-5; size: .
CDR3: CASSLGTLYEQYF; DNA: TGTGCCAGCAGCTTAGGGACTTTATACGAGCAGTACTTC; V: TRBV7-6; length: 13; D: .; J: TRBJ2-7; size: .
CDR3: CASSWDRGRPSNYGYTF; DNA: TGTGCCAGCAGCTGGGACAGGGGGCGACCCTCTAACTATGGCTACACCTTC; V: TRBV7-9; length: 17; D: TRBD1; J: TRBJ1-2; size: .
CDR3: CASSVQGGTGELFF; DNA: TGTGCCAGCAGTGTCCAGGGGGGAACCGGGGAGCTGTTTTTT; V: TRBV2; length: 14; D: .; J: TRBJ2-2; size: once
CDR3: CASSPAGTPPQFF; DNA: TGTGCCAGCAGCCCAGCGGGGACTCCACCCCAGTTCTTC; V: TRBV7-2; length: 13; D: TRBD2; J: TRBJ2-1; size: .
CDR3: CASSTAGQGAREQYF; DNA: TGTGCCAGCAGTACCGCGGGACAGGGGGCGCGCGAGCAGTACTTC; V: TRBV28; length: 15; D: TRBD1; J: TRBJ2-7; size: .
CDR3: CASSSTPGQDNSPLHF; DNA: TGTGCCAGCAGTTCTACCCCGGGACAGGATAATTCACCCCTCCACTTT; V: TRBV28; length: 16; D: TRBD1; J: TRBJ1-6; size: .
CDR3: CASRFSSGGSYNEQFF; DNA: TGTGCCAGCAGGTTCTCTAGCGGGGGGTCCTACAATGAGCAGTTCTTC; V: TRBV7-9; length: 16; D: TRBD2; J: TRBJ2-1; size: .
CDR3: CASSKRQGDILYEQYF; DNA: TGTGCCAGCAGCAAGCGACAGGGGGACATCCTCTACGAGCAGTACTTC; V: TRBV21-1; length: 16; D: .; J: TRBJ2-7; size: .
CDR3: CASSLEGDSTTEAFF; DNA: TGTGCCAGCAGCTTAGAGGGGGACAGTACCACTGAAGCTTTCTTT; V: TRBV7-2; length: 15; D: TRBD1; J: TRBJ1-1; size: .
CDR3: CASSLGRGDTEAFF; DNA: TGTGCCAGCAGTCTGGGGCGGGGGGACACTGAAGCTTTCTTT; V: TRBV27; length: 14; D: .; J: TRBJ1-1; size: .
CDR3: CASSLPNTEAFF; DNA: TGTGCCAGCAGCCTACCGAATACTGAAGCTTTCTTT; V: TRBV5-4; length: 12; D: .; J: TRBJ1-1; size: .
CDR3: CASSRGATNEKLFF; DNA: TGTGCCAGCAGTCGCGGTGCAACTAATGAAAAACTGTTTTTT; V: TRBV28; length: 14; D: .; J: TRBJ1-4; size: .
CDR3: CASSPGRAVSEQYF; DNA: TGCGCCAGCAGCCCCGGGAGGGCCGTCTCCGAGCAGTACTTC; V: TRBV4-3; length: 14; D: TRBD2; J: TRBJ2-7; size: .
CDR3: CASSVHAGGGTDTQYF; DNA: TGTGCCAGCAGTGTTCACGCCGGCGGGGGCACAGATACGCAGTATTTT; V: TRBV6-1; length: 16; D: .; J: TRBJ2-3; size: .
CDR3: CASSPVDRNTEAFF; DNA: TGTGCCAGCAGTCCAGTTGACAGGAACACTGAAGCTTTCTTT; V: TRBV6-5; length: 14; D: .; J: TRBJ1-1; size: .
CDR3: CASSDRRSSYNEQFF; DNA: TGTGCCAGCAGCGACAGACGGAGCTCCTACAATGAGCAGTTCTTC; V: TRBV7-2; length: 15; D: .; J: TRBJ2-1; size: .
CDR3: CASSSTSGVDEQYF; DNA: TGTGCCAGCAGTTCCACCTCAGGGGTAGACGAGCAGTACTTC; V: TRBV28; length: 14; D: .; J: TRBJ2-7; size: .
CDR3: CASSVGRGAEQFF; DNA: TGTGCCAGTAGTGTCGGGAGGGGCGCCGAGCAGTTCTTC; V: TRBV19; length: 13; D: TRBD2; J: TRBJ2-1; size: few
CDR3: CASSVSGKADTQYF; DNA: TGTGCCAGCAGCGTTTCCGGGAAGGCAGATACGCAGTATTTT; V: TRBV9; length: 14; D: .; J: TRBJ2-3; size: .